These 18 T cell receptor beta chains came from one sample sequenced in a study of T cells in Graves' hyperthyroidism and ophthalmopathy (dated by TCRdb to about 2019). Libraries were built with multiplex PCR. Sequencer: Illumina HiSeq 2000. The TCR beta CDR3 regions were amplified from RNA transcripts. The first round of RT-PCR for the TCR CDR3 was performed with the HTBI primer set and the Qiagen OneStep RT-PCR kit. TCRdb reanalyzed the raw reads on its own, using fastp at Q25 for trimming and MiXCR for clone calling, and kept in-frame beta chains. All rows with the same CDR3 protein become a single entry with the most common DNA and genes. This sample lists about 500,000 distinct CDR3 sequences; 15% to 20% were detected once. The ten largest make up around 17% of the sample. Sequencing was carried out using blood. The receptors were sampled from a woman younger than 30 with Graves' ophthalmopathy.

At least ten counts were recorded for this clonotype. The V call is TRBV30, the J call TRBJ1-5; D remains ambiguous. V lost 5 bases, J lost 4 bases, and 12 bases lay in between. The CDR3 spans 13 residues. Germline V gives CDR1 GTSNPN, CDR2 SVGIG (reference sequence). The CDR3 coding sequence is TGTGCCTGGTCCCCAGATATTAATCAGCCCCAGCATTTT. It encodes CAWSPDINQPQHF.

The genes are TRBV20-1 and TRBJ1-1, with D uncertain. Trimming stripped 6 bases from V and 2 bases from J, with 19 bases between. Germline V gives CDR1 DFQATT, CDR2 SNEGSKA (reference sequence). The CDR3 runs 15 residues. Written as DNA, the CDR3 is TGCAGTGCAAGCCGGAGGAACAGATTAAACACTGAAGCTTTCTTT. The encoded protein is CSASRRNRLNTEAFF.

A word on this clonotype: One end of the junction fails to match germline, which may point to a read error. The chain employs TRBV4-1 and TRBJ2-7; 10 nucleotides line up with TRBD2. The germline V gene has CDR1 MGHRA and CDR2 YSYEKL. This CDR3 has 15 residues. The DNA of the CDR3 is TGTGCCAGCAGCCAAGGGACTAGCGCTTTCTACGAGCAGTACTTC. Encoded protein: CASSQGTSAFYEQYF.

This clonotype was seen repeatedly, ten times or more. This rearrangement joins TRBV6-1 to TRBJ2-7; 11 bases map to TRBD2. With 5 bases clipped from V and 2 bases from J, the junction kept 14 bases outside the gene matches. CDR1 is MNHNS and CDR2 is SASEGT in the germline V gene. The CDR3 is 18 amino acids. The DNA for the CDR3 is TGTGCCAGCAGTAAGCCGACCGGGACTAGCGGAAATCCCTACGAGCAGTACTTC. As protein: CASSKPTGTSGNPYEQYF.

This clonotype was detected only a few times. The genes are TRBV5-5 and TRBJ2-5; 9 bases line up with TRBD2. The V segment lost 2 bases and the J segment 5 bases; nucleotides outside the gene matches: 4. CDR1 and CDR2 (germline): SGHKS, YYEKEE (reference sequence). The CDR3 covers 14 residues. The CDR3 nucleotides are TGTGCCAGCAGCTTAACGACTAGCGGTGAGACCCAGTACTTC. This codes for CASSLTTSGETQYF.

This clonotype has ten or more counts. This chain uses TRBV27 with TRBJ2-2; 9 nucleotides line up with TRBD2. The CDR3 loop spans 16 amino acids. The V gene end was trimmed by 10 bases and the J gene end by 4 bases; junction bases not matched to a gene: 13. In germline, CDR1 is MNHEY, CDR2 SMNVEV (reference sequence). This CDR3 reads CATKTTSGRVTGELFF. The CDR3 DNA follows: TGTGCCACCAAAACGACTAGCGGACGAGTCACCGGGGAGCTGTTTTTT.

There are many counts of this clonotype. The DNA of the CDR3 is TGCAGTGCTAACCCCCCAGGGCGAATAGATACGCAGTATTTT. Its translation is CSANPPGRIDTQYF. The chain uses TRBV20-1 and TRBJ2-3; TRBD1 is a possible D gene (5 bases). The CDR3 extends over 14 amino acids. From germline, CDR1 is DFQATT and CDR2 SNEGSKA (reference sequence). Deletions cut 4 bases from V and 5 bases from J, with 16 bases between.

This clonotype has a handful of counts. This chain uses TRBV19 with TRBJ1-2; D may be TRBD1 (5 bases). CDR1 LNHDA and CDR2 SQIVND come from the germline V gene (reference sequence). There are 15 residues in the CDR3. V was trimmed by 4 bases and J by 4 bases, leaving 16 bases between them. CDR3 sequence reads: CASSTDTGTLYGYTF. The CDR3 DNA reads as TGTGCCAGTAGTACTGATACCGGGACGCTCTATGGCTACACCTTC.

This clonotype was seen a few times. V usage is TRBV10-3 and J usage is TRBJ2-3, with TRBD2 matching over 8 bases. In germline, CDR1 is ENHRY, CDR2 SYGVKD. The V and J ends lost 5 bases and 3 bases, in that order; junction bases with no gene match: 7. This CDR3 comprises 15 residues. The CDR3 reads CAISSGRGATDTQYF. In nucleotides, the CDR3 is TGTGCCATCAGTAGCGGGAGAGGGGCTACAGATACGCAGTATTTT.

The CDR3 DNA sequence: TGCAGTGCCCGAAGAGGGGGACGCACAGATACGCAGTATTTT. Its protein product is CSARRGGRTDTQYF. V and J are TRBV20-1 and TRBJ2-3; tentatively, D is TRBD1 (6 bases). V was shortened by 6 bases and J by 1 base, with 14 bases between the two germline ends. In germline, CDR1 is DFQATT, CDR2 SNEGSKA (reference sequence). This CDR3 contains 14 residues.

This clonotype was detected ten times or more. The J gene is TRBJ1-2, the V gene TRBV18; D is unclear. V lost 3 bases and J 4 bases, leaving 21 bases between the germline ends. CDR3 length: 17 residues. The germline CDR1 and CDR2 sequences are KGHSH and LQKENI. The DNA for the CDR3 is TGTGCCAGCTCACCCCGGGCAATGCGGGCCCTGGCCTATGGCTACACCTTC. Its translation: CASSPRAMRALAYGYTF.

This clonotype was seen a few times. An end of the junction does not agree with germline; a read error may underlie this. This chain links TRBV12-5 with TRBJ2-2; 10 bases line up with TRBD1. There are 17 residues in the CDR3. Germline-derived CDR1 and CDR2 are LGHNT and FRNRAP. The CDR3: CASSLVLGQGSSGELFF. Here the CDR3 DNA reads TGTGCTAGTAGTTTGGTTTTGGGACAGGGGAGCTCCGGGGAGCTGTTTTTT.

This clonotype was seen at least ten times. V and J are TRBV27 and TRBJ1-5; weak D call: TRBD1 (6 bases). CDR3 length: 15 amino acids. V was shortened by 1 base and J by 7 bases, with 14 bases between the two germline ends. CDR1 and CDR2 from the germline V gene are MNHEY and SMNVEV (reference sequence). The CDR3, as DNA: TGTGCCAGCAGTTTATTGGGGGGGCTAGGACAGCCCCAGCATTTT. The encoded protein is CASSLLGGLGQPQHF.

This clonotype has only a few counts. The rearrangement uses TRBV5-1 and TRBJ1-1, with D possibly being TRBD1 (5 bases). The germline V gene has CDR1 SGHRS and CDR2 YFSETQ. Between the trimmed V and J ends, which lost 4 bases and 3 bases, there was a span of 13 bases. The CDR3 sequence is 14 residues long. Written as DNA, the CDR3 is TGCGCCAGCAGCCCCGGGGGGAGGGACACTGAAGCTTTCTTT. This encodes CASSPGGRDTEAFF.

The chain links TRBV7-6 to TRBJ1-2; D remains ambiguous. The CDR3 is 14 amino acids. V lost 5 bases to trimming and J lost 8 bases, with 18 bases between them. Looked up from germline, CDR1 is SGHVS and CDR2 is FNYEAQ. The CDR3 nucleotides are TGTGCCAGCAGCCAATTCGGGAGTAATAAAGGCTACACCTTC. This encodes CASSQFGSNKGYTF. Full variable domain (rest looked up from reference TRBV7-6 and TRBJ1-2): GAGVSQSPRYKVTKRGQDVALRCDPISGHVSLYWYRQALGQGPEFLTYFNYEAQQDKSGLPNDRFSAERPEGSISTLTIQRTEQRDSAMYRCASSQFGSNKGYTFGSGTRLTVV.

This clonotype was seen at least ten times. The gene calls are TRBV11-2 and TRBJ1-1; TRBD1 might be the D (5 bases). V lost 1 base and J lost 11, with 11 bases in between. The CDR3 contains 12 residues. Per germline, CDR1 SGHAT and CDR2 FQNNGV. The chain's CDR3 is CASSLVGGAAFF. CDR3 sequence (DNA): TGTGCCAGCAGCTTAGTTGGAGGGGCCGCTTTCTTT.

This clonotype showed up many times. The chain is built from TRBV5-1 and TRBJ1-1, with 10 nucleotides matching TRBD1. This CDR3 spans 14 amino acids. From germline, CDR1 is SGHRS and CDR2 YFSETQ. Germline trimming cut 5 bases from V and 0 bases from J; bases unmatched to any gene: 1. This CDR3 is CASRGQGMNTEAFF. CDR3 sequence (DNA): TGCGCCAGCAGGGGACAGGGGATGAACACTGAAGCTTTCTTT.

Only a few counts were recorded for this clonotype. The rearrangement uses TRBV7-2 and TRBJ1-4; 8 nucleotides line up with TRBD1. The germline gives CDR1 SGHTA, CDR2 FQGNSA. The CDR3 consists of 14 residues. The J segment lost 4 bases and the V segment lost 8 bases, leaving 6 bases of the junction unmatched. The CDR3 DNA reads TGTGCCAGCTCTATAGACAGGGGTAATGAAAAACTGTTTTTT. Translated: CASSIDRGNEKLFF.